Shown below are 18 T cell receptor beta chains from a single sample sequenced in a study of radiotherapy plus CTLA-4 blockade in lung cancer. The method was immunoSEQ multiplex PCR; TCRdb's version includes in-frame clones alone and lacks a portion of them. The sample includes about 49,000 clones, roughly 76% of them seen just once. The sequencing here drew on peripheral blood, taken from a patient treated with radiotherapy plus ipilimumab. The receptors originated from a human donor with non-small cell lung cancer who had a complete response to radiotherapy plus ipilimumab.

J is TRBJ2-2 and V is TRBV5-1; the D gene is possibly TRBD2 (5 bases). The CDR3 is made up of 15 amino acids. The V gene lost 5 bases and the J gene lost 5 bases, with 16 bases spanning the gap. Germline CDR1 SGHRS, CDR2 YFSETQ. The CDR3 sequence is CASSHLASGTGELFF. Here the CDR3 DNA reads TGCGCCAGCAGTCATCTAGCCTCGGGGACCGGGGAGCTGTTTTTT.

The CDR3 DNA sequence: TGTGCCACCAGCAGAGGAGGAGGGGACCGGACCTACGAGCAGTACTTC. It yields the protein CATSRGGGDRTYEQYF. V gene TRBV15 combines with J gene TRBJ2-7; weak D call: TRBD2 (6 bases). This CDR3 has 16 amino acids. Looked up from germline, CDR1 is LNHNV and CDR2 is YYDKDF (reference sequence). The ends were cut back, 1 base at V and 2 bases at J, with 15 bases in the middle.

The gene calls are TRBV2 and TRBJ2-1; D is undetermined. V lost 4 bases to trimming and J lost 7 bases, with 11 bases between them. CDR1 is SNHLY, CDR2 FYNNEI, per germline. The length of the CDR3 is 13 residues. CDR3 in amino acids: CASSAESGNEQFF. CDR3 DNA sequence: TGTGCCAGCAGTGCCGAGTCGGGTAATGAGCAGTTCTTC.

This clone was counted a single time. Other DNA sequences from this sample encode an identical CDR3 as well. V usage is TRBV5-1 and J usage is TRBJ1-1; D possibly corresponds to TRBD1 (5 bases). The CDR3 consists of 17 residues. Trimming stripped 0 bases from V and 2 bases from J, with 17 bases between. Germline CDR1 SGHRS, CDR2 YFSETQ. Here the CDR3 DNA reads TGCGCCAGCAGCTTGGGCTCCGCGGGGGTGATCAACACTGAAGCTTTCTTT. It encodes CASSLGSAGVINTEAFF.

V and J are TRBV6-1 and TRBJ2-1; 11 bases agree with TRBD1. Germline V gives CDR1 MNHNS, CDR2 SASEGT. Unmatched junction bases numbered 7, after V lost 4 bases and J lost 8 bases. The CDR3 runs to 15 residues. CDR3 DNA: TGTGCCAGCAGTGTGGGGACAGGGGGACGGGATGAGCAGTTCTTC. Amino acid sequence: CASSVGTGGRDEQFF.

The chain links TRBV28 to TRBJ1-5; D remains ambiguous. The length of the CDR3 is 15 residues. V was shortened by 2 bases and J by 2 bases, with 10 bases between the two germline ends. CDR1 and CDR2 (germline): MDHEN, SYDVKM. The CDR3 DNA reads as TGTGCCAGCAGTTTAAGAATGGAGGGCAATCAGCCCCAGCATTTT. Its translation is CASSLRMEGNQPQHF.

The V call is TRBV7-9, the J call TRBJ2-2, with D tentatively TRBD1 (5 bases). Trimming took off 4 bases at V and 7 bases at J, with 10 bases between the two ends. This CDR3 is built from 13 residues. The germline CDR1 and CDR2 sequences are SEHNR and FQNEAQ (reference sequence). The CDR3 nucleotides are TGTGCCAGCAGCTCACAGGCGAACGGGGAGCTGTTTTTT. Its protein product is CASSSQANGELFF.

The rearrangement links TRBV7-3 to TRBJ2-1; 9 bases line up with TRBD2. Germline-derived CDR1 and CDR2 are SGHTA and FQGTGA. V trimming: 2 bases; J trimming: 5 bases; junction bases outside the gene matches: 10. This CDR3 has 17 amino acids. CDR3 amino acids: CASSLDVGTSIDNEQFF. As DNA, the CDR3 is TGTGCCAGCAGCTTAGATGTGGGGACTAGCATCGACAATGAGCAGTTCTTC.

V is TRBV30 and J is TRBJ1-5; maybe TRBD1 (6 bases). Germline CDR1 is GTSNPN and CDR2 is SVGIG (reference sequence). Trimming shortened V by 1 base and J by 4 bases, and 11 bases separated the two germline ends. This CDR3 comprises 14 residues. CDR3 region: CAWSETGLNQPQHF. As DNA, the CDR3 is TGTGCCTGGAGTGAGACAGGCCTTAATCAGCCCCAGCATTTT.

The chain combines TRBV19 with TRBJ2-7, with D tentatively TRBD2 (6 bases). The germline V gene encodes CDR1 LNHDA and CDR2 SQIVND (reference sequence). The CDR3 runs 14 residues. V lost 2 bases to trimming and J lost 2 bases, with 10 bases between them. The CDR3, as DNA: TGTGCCAGTAGTATAATTCCTAGCGCCTACGAGCAGTACTTC. Translated, it gives CASSIIPSAYEQYF.

This clone has just a few counts. The chain carries TRBV7-2 and TRBJ2-5, with TRBD2 matching 14 bases. CDR3 length: 18 amino acids. The germline gives CDR1 SGHTA, CDR2 FQGNSA. Losses at the gene ends were 4 bases for V and 3 bases for J; bases not matched to a gene: 10. Here the CDR3 DNA reads TGTGCCAGCAGCTCCGAGAGACTAGCGGGGGGGATAAAAGAGACCCAGTACTTC. This translates into CASSSERLAGGIKETQYF.

The CDR3 DNA reads TGTGCCAGCGCAGGGGGTACCTCTGGAAACACCATATATTTT. Amino acids: CASAGGTSGNTIYF. The V call is TRBV2, the J call TRBJ1-3, with 7 bases fitting TRBD1. CDR1 SNHLY and CDR2 FYNNEI come from the germline V gene. The CDR3 has 14 residues. V lost 8 bases, J lost 0 bases, and 4 bases stayed unmatched.

The V call is TRBV7-9, the J call TRBJ2-5; 8 bases are a match to TRBD1. Germline V CDR1 and CDR2: SEHNR, FQNEAQ (reference sequence). The CDR3 totals 15 residues. The J segment lost 2 bases and the V segment lost 1 base, leaving 3 bases of the junction unmatched. CDR3 nucleotides: TGTGCCAGCAGCTTAGTTAGGACAGGGCAAGAGACCCAGTACTTC. Protein: CASSLVRTGQETQYF.

About this clone itself: Relative to the germline gene, one junction end is altered; a read error may explain this. CDR3 DNA sequence: TGCAGCGTTGAAGCCGGGACAGGCTCCAACGAGCAGTACTTC. Translation gives CSVEAGTGSNEQYF. The V call is TRBV29-1, the J call TRBJ2-7; 8 nucleotides line up with TRBD1. This CDR3 is built from 14 residues. Per the germline V gene, CDR1 is SQVTM and CDR2 is ANQGSEA.

The chain recombines TRBV6-6 with TRBJ1-2; TRBD1 agrees at 12 bases. The ends lost 5 bases at V and 3 bases at J; junction bases unmatched: 7. Germline V CDR1 and CDR2: MNHNY, SVGAGI (reference sequence). CDR3 length equals 16 residues. The CDR3 sequence is CASSHRDRGLYYGYTF. CDR3 nucleotides: TGTGCCAGCAGTCACAGGGACAGGGGGCTCTACTATGGCTACACCTTC.

The chain has TRBV7-2 and TRBJ1-1; D remains unclear. Between the trimmed V and J ends, which lost 6 bases and 0 bases, there was a span of 11 bases. The CDR3 is 14 amino acids. The germline gives CDR1 SGHTA, CDR2 FQGNSA. This CDR3 reads CASSRAPMNTEAFF. The CDR3 DNA is TGTGCCAGCAGTCGTGCGCCGATGAACACTGAAGCTTTCTTT.

The chain employs TRBV6-5 and TRBJ2-7; no clear D. The V end lost 0 bases, the J end lost 4 bases, and 10 bases lay between the germline ends. Germline CDR1 MNHEY, CDR2 SVGAGI. CDR3 size: 14 residues. The CDR3 loop reads CASSYSKLSYEQYF. The CDR3 DNA is TGTGCCAGCAGTTACTCGAAGCTCTCGTACGAGCAGTACTTC.

By proportion, this clone is medium-sized (0.01 to 0.1%). The chain combines TRBV19 with TRBJ2-1; D not certain. This CDR3 is built from 12 residues. Trimming removed 5 bases at V and 8 bases at J, with 10 bases between. In germline, CDR1 is LNHDA, CDR2 SQIVND (reference sequence). CDR3 sequence reads: CASSFTVHEQFF. As DNA, the CDR3 is TGTGCCAGTAGTTTTACAGTCCATGAGCAGTTCTTC.